This TCR beta chain was captured in a study of patients and donors after allogeneic stem cell transplantation. TCRdb re-derived calls from the RT-PCR reads in MiXCR, one entry per CDR3 protein. The repertoire has about a million distinct CDR3 sequences, roughly 18% of them found once; the top ten carry 5% to 6.5%. The germline V gene has CDR1 LGHDT and CDR2 YNNKEL (reference sequence). Trimming took 5 bases from V and 10 from J, leaving 21 bases between them. This CDR3 spans 15 amino acids. The V and J genes are TRBV3-1 and TRBJ2-1; D is perhaps TRBD2 (6 bases). This receptor was identified in a human donor who was either an allogeneic HSCT recipient or a stem cell or donor lymphocyte infusion donor (not recorded which). It is not recorded whose cells these are; they may come from a transplant donor. Source material: blood, either unsorted or a sorted T cell fraction (not recorded which). CDR3 sequence reads: CASSSPSGEAAEQFF. DNA for the CDR3: TGTGCCAGCAGCTCACCCTCGGGGGAGGCGGCCGAGCAGTTCTTC.